This TCR beta chain emerged from a study of blood T cell repertoires in COVID-19. Study at large: Italy, Spain and the United States were the sources of the convalescent and acute COVID-19 samples. PBMCs, B-cell-depleted T cells, or T cells were the source of the cDNA or gDNA that made up the material.

The authors' processing: Amplification of reference gene primers was used by the study to estimate nucleated cell counts. Method: immunoSEQ multiplex PCR; TCRdb's copy keeps in-frame clones and lacks some. Clone size and V and J calls were adopted from that table, with D and trimming inferred from the DNA. The table lists roughly 47,000 clones, 80% to 90% of them singletons, with around 16% in the top ten. The clonotype originates from a man in his 70s with active COVID-19. The sample taken for sequencing was peripheral blood.

The CDR3 region is CASSLWGTAGESSYEQYF. The DNA for the CDR3 is TGCGCCAGCAGCTTGTGGGGGACGGCGGGGGAAAGCTCCTACGAGCAGTACTTC. The chain carries TRBV5-1 and TRBJ2-7, with 7 bases lining up with TRBD2. CDR1 is SGHRS and CDR2 is YFSETQ in the germline V gene. The CDR3 has 18 residues. The trim removed 1 base at V and 0 bases at J, leaving 13 bases unmatched.